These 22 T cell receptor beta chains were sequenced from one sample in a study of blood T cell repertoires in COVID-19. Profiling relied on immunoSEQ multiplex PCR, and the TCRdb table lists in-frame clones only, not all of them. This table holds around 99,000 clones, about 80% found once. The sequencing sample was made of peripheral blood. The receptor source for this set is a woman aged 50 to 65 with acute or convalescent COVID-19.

The DNA for the CDR3 is TGTGCCAGCAGCGACGGACAGGGGTATGGCTACACCTTC. This translates into CASSDGQGYGYTF. V is TRBV5-5 and J is TRBJ1-2; 9 bases match TRBD1. The CDR3 has 13 residues. The ends lost 4 bases at V and 5 bases at J; junction bases unmatched: 3. Germline V lookup: CDR1 SGHKS, CDR2 YYEKEE (reference sequence).

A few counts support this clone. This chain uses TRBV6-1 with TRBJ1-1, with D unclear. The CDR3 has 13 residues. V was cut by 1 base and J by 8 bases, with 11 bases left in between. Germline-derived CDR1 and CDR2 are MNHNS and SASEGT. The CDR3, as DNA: TGTGCCAGCAGTGAAGAGGCACGCAGGGAAGCTTTCTTT. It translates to CASSEEARREAFF.

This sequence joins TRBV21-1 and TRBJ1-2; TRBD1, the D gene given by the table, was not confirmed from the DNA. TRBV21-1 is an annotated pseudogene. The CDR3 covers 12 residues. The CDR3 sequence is CAREDRKYGYTF. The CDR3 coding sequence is TGTGCCAGGGAGGACAGGAAATATGGCTACACCTTC.

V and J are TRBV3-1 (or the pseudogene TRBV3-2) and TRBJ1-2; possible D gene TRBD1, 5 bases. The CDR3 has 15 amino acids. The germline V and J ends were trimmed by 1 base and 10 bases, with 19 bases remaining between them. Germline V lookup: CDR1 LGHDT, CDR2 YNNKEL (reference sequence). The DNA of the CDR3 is TGTGCCAGCAGCCAAGGCGGGGAGAGGGGCCGTTCCTACACCTTC. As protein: CASSQGGERGRSYTF.

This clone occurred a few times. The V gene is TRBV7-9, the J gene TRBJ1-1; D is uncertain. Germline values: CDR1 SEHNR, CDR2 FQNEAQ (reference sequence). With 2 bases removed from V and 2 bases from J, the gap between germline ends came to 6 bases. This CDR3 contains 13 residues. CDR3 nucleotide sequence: TGTGCCAGCAGCTTACAGGCCAACACTGAAGCTTTCTTT. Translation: CASSLQANTEAFF.

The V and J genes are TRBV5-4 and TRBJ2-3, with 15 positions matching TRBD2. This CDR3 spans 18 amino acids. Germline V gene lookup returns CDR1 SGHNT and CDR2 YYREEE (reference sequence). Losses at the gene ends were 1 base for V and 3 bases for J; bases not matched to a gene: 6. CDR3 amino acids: CASSLMGGLAGGTDTQYF. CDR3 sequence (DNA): TGTGCCAGCAGCTTGATGGGGGGACTAGCGGGAGGAACAGATACGCAGTATTTT.

The CDR3 DNA is TGTGCCAGCAGTGAAAGAGGAGGGACAGTTAACACTGAAGCTTTCTTT. Translating gives CASSERGGTVNTEAFF. The chain carries TRBV6-1 and TRBJ1-1; 7 bases match TRBD1. CDR1 and CDR2 from the germline V gene are MNHNS and SASEGT. CDR3 size: 16 residues. Losses at the gene ends were 2 bases for V and 2 bases for J; bases not matched to a gene: 8.

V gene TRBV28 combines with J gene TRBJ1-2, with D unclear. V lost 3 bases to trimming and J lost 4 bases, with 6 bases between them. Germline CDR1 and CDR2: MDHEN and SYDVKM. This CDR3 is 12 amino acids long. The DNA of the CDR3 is TGTGCCAGCAGTTTTAATCCCTATGGCTACACCTTC. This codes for CASSFNPYGYTF.

The CDR3, as DNA: TGTGCCAGTAGGCTTGTAGCGGGGGGGGCCTACAATGAGCAGTTCTTC. This gives the protein CASRLVAGGAYNEQFF. The V call is TRBV19, the J call TRBJ2-1, with 11 bases lining up with TRBD2. After removal of 6 bases from V and 2 bases from J, the junction contained 6 bases not matched to a gene. CDR3 length: 16 amino acids. The germline V gene encodes CDR1 LNHDA and CDR2 SQIVND (reference sequence).

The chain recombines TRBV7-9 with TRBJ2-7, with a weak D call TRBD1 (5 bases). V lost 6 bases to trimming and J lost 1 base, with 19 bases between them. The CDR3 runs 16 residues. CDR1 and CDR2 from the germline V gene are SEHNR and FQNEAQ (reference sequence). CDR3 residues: CASSLSTGAFSYEQYF. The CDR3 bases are TGTGCCAGCAGTCTCTCCACAGGCGCTTTTTCCTACGAGCAGTACTTC.

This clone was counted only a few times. DNA of the CDR3: TGTGCCAGCAAGGGACAGGGTATGAACACTGAAGCTTTCTTT. Protein product: CASKGQGMNTEAFF. This chain uses TRBV25-1 with TRBJ1-1; 9 bases are shared with TRBD1. The CDR3 length is 14 residues. The germline CDR1 and CDR2 sequences are MGHDK and SYGVNS. V shed 7 bases and J 0 bases; nucleotides not matched to a gene: 3.

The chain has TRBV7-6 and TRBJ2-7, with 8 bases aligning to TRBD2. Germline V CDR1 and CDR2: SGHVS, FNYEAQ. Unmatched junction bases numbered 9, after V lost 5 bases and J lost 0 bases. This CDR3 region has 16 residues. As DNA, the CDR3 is TGTGCCAGCAGCCAGGGCGGGGGGCTCTCCTCCTACGAGCAGTACTTC. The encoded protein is CASSQGGGLSSYEQYF.

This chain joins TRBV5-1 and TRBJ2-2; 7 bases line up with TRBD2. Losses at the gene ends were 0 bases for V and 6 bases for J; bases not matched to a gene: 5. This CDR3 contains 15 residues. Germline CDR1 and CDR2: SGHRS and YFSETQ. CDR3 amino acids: CASSLEGLGAGELFF. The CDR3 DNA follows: TGCGCCAGCAGCTTGGAAGGACTAGGGGCCGGGGAGCTGTTTTTT. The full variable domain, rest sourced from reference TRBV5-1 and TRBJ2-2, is KAGVTQTPRYLIKTRGQQVTLSCSPISGHRSVSWYQQTPGQGLQFLFEYFSETQRNKGNFPGRFSGRQFSNSRSEMNVSTLELGDSALYLCASSLEGLGAGELFFGEGSRLTVL.

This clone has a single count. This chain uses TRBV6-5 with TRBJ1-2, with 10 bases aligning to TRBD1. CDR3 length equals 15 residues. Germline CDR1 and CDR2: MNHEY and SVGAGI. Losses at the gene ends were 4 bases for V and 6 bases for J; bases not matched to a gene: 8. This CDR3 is CASSFRGTGVDGYTF. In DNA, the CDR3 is TGTGCCAGCAGTTTCAGGGGGACAGGGGTGGATGGCTACACCTTC.

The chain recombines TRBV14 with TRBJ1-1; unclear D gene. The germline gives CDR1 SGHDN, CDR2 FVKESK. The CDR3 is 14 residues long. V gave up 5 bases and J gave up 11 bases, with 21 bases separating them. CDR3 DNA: TGTGCCAGCAGCAGTTTCCCAGCTGGTGAGAGGGCTTTCTTT. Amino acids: CASSSFPAGERAFF.

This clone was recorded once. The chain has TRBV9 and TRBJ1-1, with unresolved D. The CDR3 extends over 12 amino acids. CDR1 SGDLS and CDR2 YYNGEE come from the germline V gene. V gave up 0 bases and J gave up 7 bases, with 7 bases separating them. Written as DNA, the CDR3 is TGTGCCAGCAGCGTAGTAACAAATGAAGCTTTCTTT. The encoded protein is CASSVVTNEAFF.

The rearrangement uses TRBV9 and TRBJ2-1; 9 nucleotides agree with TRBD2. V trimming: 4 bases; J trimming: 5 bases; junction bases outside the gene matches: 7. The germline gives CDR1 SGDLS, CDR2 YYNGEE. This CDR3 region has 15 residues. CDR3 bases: TGTGCCAGCAGCTTCAATAGCGGGGGACACAATGAGCAGTTCTTC. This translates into CASSFNSGGHNEQFF.

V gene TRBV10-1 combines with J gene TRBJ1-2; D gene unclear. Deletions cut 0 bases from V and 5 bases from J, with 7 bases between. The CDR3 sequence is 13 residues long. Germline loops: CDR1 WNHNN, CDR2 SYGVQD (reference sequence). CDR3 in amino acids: CASSESGGYGYTF. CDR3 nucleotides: TGCGCCAGCAGTGAGTCTGGCGGATATGGCTACACCTTC.

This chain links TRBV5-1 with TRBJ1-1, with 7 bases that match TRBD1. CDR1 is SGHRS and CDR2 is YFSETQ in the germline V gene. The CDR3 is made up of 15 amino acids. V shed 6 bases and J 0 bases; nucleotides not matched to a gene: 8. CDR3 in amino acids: CASTLGTAMNTEAFF. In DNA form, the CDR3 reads TGCGCCAGCACGCTCGGGACAGCCATGAACACTGAAGCTTTCTTT.

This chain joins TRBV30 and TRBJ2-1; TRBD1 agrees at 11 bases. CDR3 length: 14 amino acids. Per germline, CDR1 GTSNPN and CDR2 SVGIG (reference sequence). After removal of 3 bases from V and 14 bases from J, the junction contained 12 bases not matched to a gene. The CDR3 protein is CAWSAGTGGSWEFF. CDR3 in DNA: TGTGCCTGGAGCGCCGGGACAGGGGGTTCCTGGGAGTTCTTC.

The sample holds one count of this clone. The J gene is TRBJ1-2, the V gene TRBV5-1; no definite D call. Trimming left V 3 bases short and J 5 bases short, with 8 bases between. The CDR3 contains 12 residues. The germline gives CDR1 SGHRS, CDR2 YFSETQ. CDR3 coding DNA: TGCGCCAGCAGCTCGACTACGTATGGCTACACCTTC. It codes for CASSSTTYGYTF.

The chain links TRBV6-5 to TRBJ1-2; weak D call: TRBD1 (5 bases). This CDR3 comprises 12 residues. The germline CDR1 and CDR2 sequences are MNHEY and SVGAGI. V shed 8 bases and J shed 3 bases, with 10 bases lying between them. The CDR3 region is CASGGDYYGYTF. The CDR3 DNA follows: TGTGCCAGCGGGGGGGACTACTATGGCTACACCTTC.